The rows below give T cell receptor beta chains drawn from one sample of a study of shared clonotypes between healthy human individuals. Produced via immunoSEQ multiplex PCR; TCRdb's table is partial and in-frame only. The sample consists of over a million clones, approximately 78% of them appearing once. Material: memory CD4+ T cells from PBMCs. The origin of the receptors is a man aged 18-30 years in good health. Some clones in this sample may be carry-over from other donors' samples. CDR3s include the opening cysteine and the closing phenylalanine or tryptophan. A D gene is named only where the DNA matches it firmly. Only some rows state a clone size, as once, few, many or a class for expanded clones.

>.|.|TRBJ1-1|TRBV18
CASSPNRENEAFF
TGTGCCAGCTCACCAAACAGGGAAAATGAAGCTTTCTTT
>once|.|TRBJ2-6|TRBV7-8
CASSLAGALWSGANVLTF
TGTGCCAGCAGCTTAGCGGGGGCGCTTTGGTCTGGGGCCAACGTCCTGACTTTC
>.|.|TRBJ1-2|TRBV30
CAWIPGLTARRYTF
TGTGCCTGGATCCCCGGGTTGACAGCCCGGAGGTACACCTTC
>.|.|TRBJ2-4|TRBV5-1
CASSLSQGRNIQYF
TGCGCCAGCAGCTTGTCCCAGGGTCGGAACATTCAGTACTTC
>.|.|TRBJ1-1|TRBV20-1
CSARDNTEAFF
TGCAGTGCTAGGGACAACACTGAAGCTTTCTTT
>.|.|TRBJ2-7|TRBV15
CATSRVRDSPYYEQYF
TGTGCCACCAGCAGAGTACGGGACTCGCCGTATTACGAGCAGTACTTC
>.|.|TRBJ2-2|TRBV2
CATADTGELFF
TGTGCCACCGCCGACACCGGGGAGCTGTTTTTT
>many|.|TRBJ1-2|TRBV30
CAWSGTSNYGYTF
TGTGCCTGGAGTGGAACCTCTAACTATGGCTACACCTTC
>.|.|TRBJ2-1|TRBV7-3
CASSLMGGGASSYNEQFF
TGTGCCAGCAGCCTCATGGGCGGAGGTGCGAGCTCCTACAATGAGCAGTTCTTC
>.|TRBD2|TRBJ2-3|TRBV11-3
CASSPRGGSGRLADTQYF
TGTGCCAGCAGCCCGCGCGGGGGCAGCGGGAGGTTGGCAGATACGCAGTATTTT
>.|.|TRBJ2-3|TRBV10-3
CAISVGSGGTDTQYF
TGTGCCATCAGTGTGGGGTCCGGGGGCACAGATACGCAGTATTTT
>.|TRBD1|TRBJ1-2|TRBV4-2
CASSSQTDRGYTF
TGTGCCAGCAGCTCCCAAACGGACAGGGGGTACACCTTC